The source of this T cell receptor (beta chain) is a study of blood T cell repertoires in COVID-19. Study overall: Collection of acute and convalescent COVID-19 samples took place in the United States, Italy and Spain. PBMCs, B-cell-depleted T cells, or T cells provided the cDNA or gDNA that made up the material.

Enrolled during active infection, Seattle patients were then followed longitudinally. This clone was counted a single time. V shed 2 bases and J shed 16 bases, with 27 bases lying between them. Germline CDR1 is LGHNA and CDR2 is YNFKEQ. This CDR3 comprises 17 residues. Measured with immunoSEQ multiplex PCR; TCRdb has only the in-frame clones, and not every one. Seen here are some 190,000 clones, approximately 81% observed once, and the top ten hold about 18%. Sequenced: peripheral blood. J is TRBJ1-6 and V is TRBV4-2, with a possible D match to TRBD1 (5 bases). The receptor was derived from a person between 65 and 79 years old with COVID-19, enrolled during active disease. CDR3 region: CASSQSNTGLGLFPLHF. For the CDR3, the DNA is TGTGCCAGCAGCCAATCAAATACCGGGTTGGGACTATTTCCTCTCCACTTT.